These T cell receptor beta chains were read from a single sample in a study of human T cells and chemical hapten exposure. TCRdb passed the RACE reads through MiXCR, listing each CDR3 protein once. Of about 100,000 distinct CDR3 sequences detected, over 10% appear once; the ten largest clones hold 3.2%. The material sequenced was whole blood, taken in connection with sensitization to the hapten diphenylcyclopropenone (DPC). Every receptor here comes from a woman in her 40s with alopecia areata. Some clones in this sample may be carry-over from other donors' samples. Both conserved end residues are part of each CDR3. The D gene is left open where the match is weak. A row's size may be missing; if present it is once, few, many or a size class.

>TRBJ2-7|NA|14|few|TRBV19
CASSIAREGYEQYF
TGTGCCAGTAGTATAGCCAGGGAAGGCTACGAGCAGTACTTC
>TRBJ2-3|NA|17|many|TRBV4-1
CASSQDWAATSTDTQYF
TGCGCCAGCAGCCAAGATTGGGCAGCTACTAGCACAGATACGCAGTATTTT
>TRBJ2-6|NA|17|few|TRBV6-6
CASSHGLSVSGANVLTF
TGTGCCAGCAGCCATGGACTCTCAGTCTCTGGGGCCAACGTCCTGACTTTC
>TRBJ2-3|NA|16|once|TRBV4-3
CASSQDRGGSTDTQYF
TGCGCCAGCAGCCAAGATCGTGGGGGAAGCACAGATACGCAGTATTTT
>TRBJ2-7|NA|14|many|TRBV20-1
CSARVVTNSYEQYF
TGCAGTGCTAGAGTGGTGACAAACTCCTACGAGCAGTACTTC
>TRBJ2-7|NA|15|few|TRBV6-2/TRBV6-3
CASSYSEAGVYEQYF
TGTGCCAGCAGTTACTCGGAGGCCGGAGTCTACGAGCAGTACTTC
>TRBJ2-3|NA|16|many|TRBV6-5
CASSSAATVPGDTQYF
TGTGCCAGCAGTTCGGCGGCTACGGTCCCCGGAGATACGCAGTATTTT
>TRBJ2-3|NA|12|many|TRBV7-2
CASSLAGQREYF
TGTGCCAGCAGCTTAGCGGGACAGCGGGAATATTTT
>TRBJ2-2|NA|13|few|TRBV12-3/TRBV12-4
CASFPGPQHGLFF
TGTGCCAGCTTTCCCGGGCCCCAGCATGGGCTGTTTTTT
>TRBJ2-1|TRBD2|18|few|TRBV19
CASTHPAGGASLYNEQFF
TGTGCCAGTACCCATCCTGCGGGGGGGGCTAGTCTCTACAATGAGCAGTTCTTC
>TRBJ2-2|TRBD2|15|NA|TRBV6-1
CAIQSSSGGTGELFF
TGTGCCATCCAAAGTTCGAGCGGGGGTACCGGGGAGCTGTTTTTT
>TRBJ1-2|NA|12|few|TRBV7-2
CASSPGRFGYTF
TGTGCCAGCAGCCCGGGGAGGTTTGGCTACACCTTC
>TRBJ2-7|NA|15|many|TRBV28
CASDFDRVKHYEQYF
TGTGCCAGCGACTTCGACCGGGTCAAACACTACGAGCAGTACTTC
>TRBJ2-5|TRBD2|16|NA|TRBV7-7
CASSPGLAGGGETQYF
TGTGCCAGCAGCCCGGGACTAGCGGGAGGAGGAGAGACCCAGTACTTC
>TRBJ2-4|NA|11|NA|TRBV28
CASSLAAQQYF
TGTGCCAGCAGTTTAGCGGCCCAGCAGTACTTC
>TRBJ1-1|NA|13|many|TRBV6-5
CASSWGGGTEAFF
TGTGCCAGCAGCTGGGGAGGGGGCACTGAAGCTTTCTTT
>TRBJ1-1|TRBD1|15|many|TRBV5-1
CASSEDRGRWAEAFF
TGCGCCAGCAGCGAGGACAGGGGTCGGTGGGCTGAAGCTTTCTTT
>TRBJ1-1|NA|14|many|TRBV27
CASSFYREGTEAFF
TGTGCCAGCAGTTTCTACAGGGAGGGCACTGAAGCTTTCTTT
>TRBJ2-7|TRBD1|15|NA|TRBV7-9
CASSPTGENPYEQYF
TGTGCCAGCAGTCCCACAGGGGAGAACCCCTACGAGCAGTACTTC
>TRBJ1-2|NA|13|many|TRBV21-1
CASGPRANYGYTF
TGTGCCAGCGGGCCCAGAGCTAACTATGGCTACACCTTC
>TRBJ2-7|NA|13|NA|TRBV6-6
CASSYSGGEEQYF
TGTGCCAGCAGTTACTCGGGGGGCGAGGAGCAGTACTTC
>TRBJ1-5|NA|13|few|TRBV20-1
CSAREDSNQPQHF
TGCAGTGCTCGAGAGGATAGCAATCAGCCCCAGCATTTT
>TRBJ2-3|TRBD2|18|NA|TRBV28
CASSLAGGGVGTSNTQYF
TGTGCCAGCAGTTTAGCGGGAGGGGGAGTCGGCACCTCCAATACGCAGTATTTT
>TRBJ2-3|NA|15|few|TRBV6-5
CASSSRTGSTDTQYF
TGTGCCAGCAGTTCACGGACGGGTAGCACAGATACGCAGTATTTT
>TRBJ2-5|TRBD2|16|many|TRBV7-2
CASSLGTSGGQETQYF
TGTGCCAGCAGCTTAGGTACTAGCGGAGGACAAGAGACCCAGTACTTC
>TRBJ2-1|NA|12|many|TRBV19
CASSIGVYEQFF
TGTGCCAGTAGTATAGGCGTGTATGAGCAGTTCTTC
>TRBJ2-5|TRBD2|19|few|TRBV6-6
CASSQQRGHSGGAQETQYF
TGTGCCAGCAGCCAACAACGGGGGCACAGCGGGGGGGCTCAAGAGACCCAGTACTTC
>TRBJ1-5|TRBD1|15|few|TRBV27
CASRTIQGSNQPQHF
TGTGCCAGCCGTACGATACAGGGGTCAAATCAGCCCCAGCATTTT
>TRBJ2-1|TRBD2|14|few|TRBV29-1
CSAGGMGWNNEQFF
TGCAGCGCCGGGGGGATGGGATGGAACAATGAGCAGTTCTTC
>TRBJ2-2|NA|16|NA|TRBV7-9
CASSLAGARFTGELFF
TGTGCCAGCAGCTTAGCCGGGGCGCGGTTCACCGGGGAGCTGTTTTTT
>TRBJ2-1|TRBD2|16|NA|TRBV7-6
CASRPASGGASNEQFF
TGTGCCAGCAGACCGGCTAGCGGGGGGGCCTCCAATGAGCAGTTCTTC
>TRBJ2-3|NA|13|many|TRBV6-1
CASTPGGADTQYF
TGTGCCAGCACTCCAGGGGGGGCAGATACGCAGTATTTT
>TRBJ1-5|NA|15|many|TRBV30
CAWSVRERWGQPQHF
TGTGCCTGGAGTGTACGCGAACGGTGGGGTCAGCCCCAGCATTTT